Listed here are 18 T cell receptor beta chains from one sample, sequenced in a study of T cell changes during pregnancy in multiple sclerosis (dated by TCRdb to about 2019). Receptor libraries were prepared by the immunoSEQ multiplex PCR assay. TCRdb took over this immuneACCESS table, retaining in-frame rearrangements with V and J assigned. Such tables are incomplete; in checked studies, under half of the missing clones stem from an unresolved V gene, and the remainder is unexplained. The table for this sample lists about 87,000 clones; around 93% of them were counted only once. The ten most abundant clones make up more than 1.1% of the sample. Sequences were derived from peripheral blood, sampled in the third trimester of pregnancy. These receptors came from a female donor in good health, enrolled as a control in a pregnancy study.

The chain joins TRBV9 to TRBJ2-3; D is perhaps TRBD2 (6 bases). The V gene lost 0 bases and the J gene lost 0 bases, with 8 bases spanning the gap. CDR1 and CDR2 from the germline V gene are SGDLS and YYNGEE. The CDR3 is made up of 15 amino acids. CDR3 protein: CASSVVGGSTDTQYF. CDR3 bases: TGTGCCAGCAGCGTAGTCGGAGGGAGCACAGATACGCAGTATTTT.

The count of this clone is one. V usage is TRBV25-1 and J usage is TRBJ2-1; D is ambiguous. The CDR3 sequence is 14 residues long. Between the trimmed V and J ends, which lost 1 base and 4 bases, there was a span of 8 bases. Germline V lookup: CDR1 MGHDK, CDR2 SYGVNS. CDR3 DNA: TGTGCCAGCAGTGAATCGACTGCGTACAATGAGCAGTTCTTC. Protein product: CASSESTAYNEQFF.

The chain has TRBV5-1 and TRBJ2-7, with 7 positions matching TRBD2. The CDR3 contains 14 residues. The germline gives CDR1 SGHRS, CDR2 YFSETQ. V shed 0 bases and J 0 bases; nucleotides not matched to a gene: 0. In nucleotides, the CDR3 is TGCGCCAGCAGCTTGGGGGACTACTCCTACGAGCAGTACTTC. The encoded protein is CASSLGDYSYEQYF.

V usage is TRBV28 and J usage is TRBJ2-7; D is perhaps TRBD2 (5 bases). Germline CDR1 MDHEN, CDR2 SYDVKM. The CDR3 length is 14 residues. Trimming shortened V by 2 bases and J by 2 bases, and 10 bases separated the two germline ends. CDR3 DNA: TGTGCCAGCAGTTTAGATCCGCGGGCCTACGAGCAGTACTTC. Translation gives CASSLDPRAYEQYF.

The chain joins TRBV7-8 to TRBJ1-1; D is ambiguous. The ends were cut back, 8 bases at V and 0 bases at J, with 16 bases in the middle. Germline V lookup: CDR1 SGHVS, CDR2 FQNEAQ. This CDR3 is built from 15 residues. This chain's CDR3 is CASSLLTGVNTEAFF. The CDR3 region has the DNA TGTGCCAGCTCGCTTCTCACCGGTGTGAACACTGAAGCTTTCTTT.

This clone has just a few counts. The chain is built from TRBV19 and TRBJ2-1, with TRBD2 matching over 9 bases. The V and J ends lost 4 bases and 5 bases, in that order; junction bases with no gene match: 9. This CDR3 is built from 16 residues. The germline V gene has CDR1 LNHDA and CDR2 SQIVND (reference sequence). The CDR3 DNA follows: TGTGCCAGTAGTACCGATCGGACTAGCGTCCACAATGAGCAGTTCTTC. This translates into CASSTDRTSVHNEQFF.

The chain employs TRBV5-1 and TRBJ2-3; D may be TRBD1 (5 bases). Germline V lookup: CDR1 SGHRS, CDR2 YFSETQ. The V and J ends lost 4 bases and 4 bases respectively, with 13 bases between them. The CDR3 is 14 amino acids. CDR3 nucleotide sequence: TGCGCCAGCAGCGCCGGGCAACAGGCAGATACGCAGTATTTT. It translates to CASSAGQQADTQYF.

The V and J genes are TRBV7-2 and TRBJ2-7; TRBD1 matches 9 bases. The junction had 3 bases not matched to a gene; V was cut back by 3 bases and J by 0 bases. The CDR3 is 15 residues long. The germline gives CDR1 SGHTA, CDR2 FQGNSA. CDR3 coding DNA: TGTGCCAGCAGCTTCGTGACAGGGGGCTCCTACGAGCAGTACTTC. This translates into CASSFVTGGSYEQYF.

The chain uses TRBV7-9 and TRBJ2-1; D is unclear. The V end lost 5 bases, the J end lost 5 bases, and 10 bases lay between the germline ends. The germline gives CDR1 SEHNR, CDR2 FQNEAQ (reference sequence). The CDR3 sequence is 13 residues long. The CDR3 region is CASSPRTNNEQFF. CDR3 sequence (DNA): TGTGCCAGCAGCCCCAGAACAAACAATGAGCAGTTCTTC.

The chain recombines TRBV5-1 with TRBJ2-7, with 7 bases that match TRBD1. The ends lost 0 bases at V and 2 bases at J; junction bases unmatched: 8. The length of the CDR3 is 16 residues. CDR1 is SGHRS, CDR2 YFSETQ, per germline. The CDR3 coding sequence is TGCGCCAGCAGCTTGGAACATCCCGGGACAGCCTACGAGCAGTACTTC. Translating gives CASSLEHPGTAYEQYF.

This chain joins TRBV27 and TRBJ2-1; TRBD1 matches 7 bases. J was trimmed by 2 bases and V by 6 bases; bases with no gene match: 13. Germline-derived CDR1 and CDR2 are MNHEY and SMNVEV (reference sequence). CDR3 length: 17 amino acids. CDR3 coding DNA: TGTGCCAGCAGCCCATTCCCGGGACAGCGCACCTACAATGAGCAGTTCTTC. This translates into CASSPFPGQRTYNEQFF.

V usage is TRBV10-3 and J usage is TRBJ2-5; 7 nucleotides match TRBD1. The V gene's germline CDR1 is ENHRY and CDR2 SYGVKD. V lost 6 bases, J lost 5 bases, and 12 bases stayed unmatched. The CDR3 length is 15 residues. CDR3 nucleotide sequence: TGTGCCATCAGCCGACAGGGCGCTTCCGGGGAGACCCAGTACTTC. This encodes CAISRQGASGETQYF.

The V gene is TRBV5-1, the J gene TRBJ1-2; D is unclear. With 4 bases removed from V and 3 bases from J, the gap between germline ends came to 16 bases. The CDR3 spans 15 residues. CDR1 SGHRS and CDR2 YFSETQ come from the germline V gene. The CDR3 protein is CASSPLLRSDYGYTF. For the CDR3, the DNA is TGCGCCAGCAGCCCCCTTTTGAGGTCCGACTATGGCTACACCTTC.

The chain links TRBV19 to TRBJ1-2, with TRBD1 matching over 7 bases. Trimming cost V 1 base and J 1 base; bases outside gene matches: 12. Looked up from germline, CDR1 is LNHDA and CDR2 is SQIVND (reference sequence). CDR3 length: 18 amino acids. DNA for the CDR3: TGTGCCAGTAGTATAGTGGGCACAGGGGTGATAGTTAACTATGGCTACACCTTC. Its translation: CASSIVGTGVIVNYGYTF.

The rearrangement links TRBV7-9 to TRBJ1-2, with D perhaps matching TRBD1 (5 bases). Between the trimmed V and J ends, which lost 5 bases and 6 bases, there was a span of 13 bases. The CDR3 runs to 13 residues. The germline V gene has CDR1 SEHNR and CDR2 FQNEAQ (reference sequence). The CDR3 loop is CASSLQVGNGYTF. CDR3 nucleotide sequence: TGTGCCAGCAGCCTACAGGTGGGCAATGGCTACACCTTC.

This sequence joins TRBV9 and TRBJ1-1, with D unresolved. CDR1 and CDR2 from the germline V gene are SGDLS and YYNGEE. V shed 2 bases and J shed 0 bases, with 11 bases lying between them. The CDR3 extends over 15 amino acids. The CDR3 loop is CASSVGGILNTEAFF. CDR3 coding DNA: TGTGCCAGCAGCGTGGGAGGGATTTTGAACACTGAAGCTTTCTTT.

The chain uses TRBV2 and TRBJ1-2; D possibly corresponds to TRBD1 (5 bases). The V end lost 3 bases, the J end lost 4 bases, and 12 bases lay between the germline ends. Germline V gene data show CDR1 as SNHLY and CDR2 as FYNNEI. The CDR3 extends over 14 amino acids. In nucleotides, the CDR3 is TGTGCCAGCAGTGAGTACAGGACCCTCTATGGCTACACCTTC. Translation gives CASSEYRTLYGYTF.

J is TRBJ2-1 and V is TRBV7-9; 7 nucleotides line up with TRBD1. Germline trimming cut 2 bases from V and 1 base from J; bases unmatched to any gene: 5. This CDR3 is built from 16 residues. Germline V CDR1 and CDR2: SEHNR, FQNEAQ (reference sequence). The CDR3 is CASSLTTGVSYNEQFF. CDR3 sequence (DNA): TGTGCCAGCAGCTTAACTACAGGGGTGTCCTACAATGAGCAGTTCTTC.